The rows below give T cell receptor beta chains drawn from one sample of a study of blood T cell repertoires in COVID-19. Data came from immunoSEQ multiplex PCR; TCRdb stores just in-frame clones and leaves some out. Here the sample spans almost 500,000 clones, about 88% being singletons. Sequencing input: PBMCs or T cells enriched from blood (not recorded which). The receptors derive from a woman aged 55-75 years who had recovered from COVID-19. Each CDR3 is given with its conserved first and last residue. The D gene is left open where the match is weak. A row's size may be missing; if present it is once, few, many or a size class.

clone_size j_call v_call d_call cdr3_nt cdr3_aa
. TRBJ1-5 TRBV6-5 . TGTGCCAGCAGCCTGACTTTGTCTAGCAATCAGCCCCAGCATTTT CASSLTLSSNQPQHF
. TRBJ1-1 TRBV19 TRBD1 TGTGCCAGTAGTATAGATCGGGGACAGGTGAACACTGAAGCTTTCTTT CASSIDRGQVNTEAFF
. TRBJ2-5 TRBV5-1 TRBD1 TGCGCCAGCAGCTTGGCCCCGGCAGGGGGTATTCAAGAGACCCAGTACTTC CASSLAPAGGIQETQYF
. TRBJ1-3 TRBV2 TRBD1 TGTGCCAGCAGATTCGGACAGGGTGGTGGTCAGACCATATATTTT CASRFGQGGGQTIYF
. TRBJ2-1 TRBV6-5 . TGTGCCAGCAGTTACCGGCGAGGGTATAACAATGAGCAGTTCTTC CASSYRRGYNNEQFF
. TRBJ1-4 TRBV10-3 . TGTGCCATCAGTGAGTCGTTTCGGAGGGGCGATGAAAAACTGTTTTTT CAISESFRRGDEKLFF
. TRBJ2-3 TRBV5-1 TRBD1 TGCGCCAGCAGCGTGGACAGGACCACAGATACGCAGTATTTT CASSVDRTTDTQYF
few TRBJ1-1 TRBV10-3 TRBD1 TGTGCCATCAAGGCGACAGGGGGCATGAACACTGAAGCTTTCTTT CAIKATGGMNTEAFF
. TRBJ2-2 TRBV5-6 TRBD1 TGTGCCAGCAGCCGGACAGGGGGTGCGAACACCGGGGAGCTGTTTTTT CASSRTGGANTGELFF
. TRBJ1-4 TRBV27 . TGTGCCAGCAGTCAAGGGGGACGACACTACAATGAAAAACTGTTTTTT CASSQGGRHYNEKLFF
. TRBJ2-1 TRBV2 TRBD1 TGTGCCAGCAGCCCGGGACAGGGTTTCAGAGCAAGCTCCTACAATGAGCAGTTCTTC CASSPGQGFRASSYNEQFF
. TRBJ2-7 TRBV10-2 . TGCGCCAGCAGTCTCCGGGACACCCCGGACGCGGAGCAGTACTTC CASSLRDTPDAEQYF
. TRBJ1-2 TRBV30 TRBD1 TGTGCCTGGAGATCAACAGGGGATAACTATGGCTACACCTTC CAWRSTGDNYGYTF
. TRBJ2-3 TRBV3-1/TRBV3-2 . TGTGCCAGCAGCCAGGAGATCACAGATACGCAGTATTTT CASSQEITDTQYF
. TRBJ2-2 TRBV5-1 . TGCGCCAGCAGCTTGGATGGTAGCTCCGGGGAGCTGTTTTTT CASSLDGSSGELFF
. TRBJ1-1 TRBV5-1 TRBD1 TGCGCCAGCAGTCAAACAGGGGCGGTGACTGAAGCTTTCTTT CASSQTGAVTEAFF
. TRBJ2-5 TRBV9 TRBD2 TGTGCCAGCAGCGTAGGAGGGACTACCGTAGAGACCCAGTACTTC CASSVGGTTVETQYF
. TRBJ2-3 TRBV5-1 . TGCGCCAGCAGCTTTATAGCGGTCACAGATACGCAGTATTTT CASSFIAVTDTQYF
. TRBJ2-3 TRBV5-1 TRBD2 TGCGCCAGCAGCATAATAGCGGGGCCCACAGATACGCAGTATTTT CASSIIAGPTDTQYF
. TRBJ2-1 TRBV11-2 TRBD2 TGTGCCAGCAGGTTCCTAGCGGGGGGGATAAATGAGCAGTTCTTC CASRFLAGGINEQFF
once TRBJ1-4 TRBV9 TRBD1 TGTGCCAGCAGCGCCGGTCCGGGACAGGGACATGAAAAACTGTTTTTT CASSAGPGQGHEKLFF
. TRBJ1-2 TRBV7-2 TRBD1 TGTGCCAGCAGCCGACAGGGCCTCTATGGCTACACCTTC CASSRQGLYGYTF
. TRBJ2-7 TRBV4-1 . TGCGCCAGCAGCCAACCCGGACAGTTCTACGAGCAGTACTTC CASSQPGQFYEQYF
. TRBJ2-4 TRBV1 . TGCACCAGCAGCCATCCTAGGGACAGGGGGCGCGTAAACATTCAGTACTTC CTSSHPRDRGRVNIQYF
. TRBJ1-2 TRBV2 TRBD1 TGTGCCAGCACCGCCGGGACAGAGCTGAGTCATGGCTACACCTTC CASTAGTELSHGYTF
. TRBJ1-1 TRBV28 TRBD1 TGTGCCAGCAGTTCACAGGGGCGATTGAACACTGAAGCTTTCTTT CASSSQGRLNTEAFF
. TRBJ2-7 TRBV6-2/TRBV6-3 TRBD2 TGTGCCAGCAGTTATCGAGCCACTAGCGGGGGGATCGCCTACGAGCAGTACTTC CASSYRATSGGIAYEQYF
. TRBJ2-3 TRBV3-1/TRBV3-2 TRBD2 TGTGCCAGCAGCCAAGTACGGGGGGGTTCAACAGATACGCAGTATTTT CASSQVRGGSTDTQYF
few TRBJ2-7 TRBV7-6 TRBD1 TGTGCCAGCAGCGCCCTGTCGACAGGGGTCCCATACGAGCAGTACTTC CASSALSTGVPYEQYF
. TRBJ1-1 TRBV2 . TGTGCCAGCACCGAGGGGGAGAACACTGAAGCTTTCTTT CASTEGENTEAFF
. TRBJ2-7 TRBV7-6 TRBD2 TGTGCCAGCAGCTTAGATAACGGGGGGTCCTACGAGCAGTACTTC CASSLDNGGSYEQYF
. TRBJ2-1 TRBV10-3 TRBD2 TGTGCCATCAGTGGAACCGGGACTACCACCTACAATGAGCAGTTCTTC CAISGTGTTTYNEQFF
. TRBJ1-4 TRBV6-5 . TGTGCCAGCAGTTACCTGCAGTCCAATGAAAAACTGTTTTTT CASSYLQSNEKLFF
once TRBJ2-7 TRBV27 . TGTGCCAGCAGTTGGACAAGCCTAAACAACGAGCAGTACTTC CASSWTSLNNEQYF
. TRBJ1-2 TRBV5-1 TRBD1 TGCGCCAGCAGCCCGGACAGGGGGTATGGCTACACCTTC CASSPDRGYGYTF
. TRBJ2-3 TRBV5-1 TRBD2 TGCGCCAGCAGCTTGCCCTTAGGGCTAGCGGGGCTTCAGGGCGCAGATACGCAGTATTTT CASSLPLGLAGLQGADTQYF
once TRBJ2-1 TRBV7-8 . TGTGCCAGCAGCTTAGCGCGCGGCCCACTTAACAATGAGCAGTTCTTC CASSLARGPLNNEQFF
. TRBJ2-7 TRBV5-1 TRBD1 TGCGCCAGCAGCTTGGGGACAGGCGACGAGCAGTACTTC CASSLGTGDEQYF
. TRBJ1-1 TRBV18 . TGTGCCAGCTCACCGGCAGGGGACATGAACACTGAAGCTTTCTTT CASSPAGDMNTEAFF
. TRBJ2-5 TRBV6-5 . TGTGCCAGCAGTTACTCGAGTCTCGGTGGAGAGACCCAGTACTTC CASSYSSLGGETQYF
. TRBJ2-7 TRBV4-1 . TGCGCCAGCAGCCAAAGTAGCTCCTACGAGCAGTACTTC CASSQSSSYEQYF
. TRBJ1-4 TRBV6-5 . TGTGCCAGCAGTTACTGGCAGGGTCGAAATGAAAAACTGTTTTTT CASSYWQGRNEKLFF
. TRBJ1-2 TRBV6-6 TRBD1 TGTGCCAGCAGTCATCGACAGGGATCTAACTATGGCTACACCTTC CASSHRQGSNYGYTF
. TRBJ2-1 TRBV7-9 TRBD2 TGTGCCAGCAGTCGTCTAGCGGGGCCTTACAATGAGCAGTTCTTC CASSRLAGPYNEQFF
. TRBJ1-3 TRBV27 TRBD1 TGTGCCAGCAGAAAAGACAGGGCCACTGGAAACACCATATATTTT CASRKDRATGNTIYF
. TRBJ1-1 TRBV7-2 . TGTGCCAGCAGCCGTAAAACAGGGACGAATGAAGCTTTCTTT CASSRKTGTNEAFF
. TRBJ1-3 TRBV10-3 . TGTGCCATCAGTGGCGTTTCTGGAAACACCATATATTTT CAISGVSGNTIYF
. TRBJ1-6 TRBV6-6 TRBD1 TGTGCCAGCATTCTACAGGGGGCCGAATCACCCCTCCACTTT CASILQGAESPLHF
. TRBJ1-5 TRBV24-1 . TGTGCCACCAGTGATCGGCAGGGCCGGCAGCCCCAGCATTTT CATSDRQGRQPQHF
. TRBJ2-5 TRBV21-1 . TGTGCCAGCAGCAAAGCGGAGACAGTAGGCCAGGACCCCTATTTATTTGAGACCCAGTACTTC CASSKAETVGQDPYLFETQYF
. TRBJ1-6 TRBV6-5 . TGTGCCAGCAGTTACAGCCGTTCACCCCTCCACTTT CASSYSRSPLHF
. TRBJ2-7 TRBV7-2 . TGTGCCAGCAGCTTAGAGGCGGGGTCCTCCTACGAGCAGTACTTC CASSLEAGSSYEQYF
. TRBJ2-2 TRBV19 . TGTGCCAGTAGTAGGGGCAGGCCAGGGAACACCGGGGAGCTGTTTTTT CASSRGRPGNTGELFF